A selection of T cell receptor beta chains follows, all from one sample in a study of breast tumors, draining lymph nodes, adjacent tissues. TCRdb reanalysed the multiplex PCR reads using MiXCR and keeps one entry per CDR3 protein. The table records 200,000 to 250,000 distinct CDR3 sequences, about 34% of them present only once. The sequenced sample consisted of axillary lymph node tissue. The source is a female donor with breast cancer. Some clones in this sample may be carry-over from other donors' samples. Both conserved end residues are part of each CDR3. The D gene is left open where the match is weak. Part of the rows lack a size; the others show once, few, many or a class for expanded clones.

>many|-|TRBJ2-1|TRBV7-9|14
CASSLSGVSNEQFF
TGTGCCAGCAGTCTATCCGGTGTCAGCAATGAGCAGTTCTTC
>many|TRBD2|TRBJ2-2|TRBV10-3|14
CASCREEDTGELFF
TGTGCCAGCTGCCGGGAGGAGGACACCGGGGAGCTGTTTTTT
>many|TRBD1|TRBJ2-7|TRBV11-2|15
CASSPTGTGFYEQYF
TGTGCCAGCAGCCCAACCGGGACAGGGTTCTACGAGCAGTACTTC
>few|TRBD1|TRBJ2-7|TRBV20-1|14
CSASSGTGGSEQYF
TGCAGTGCTAGCTCCGGGACAGGGGGCTCCGAGCAGTACTTC
>many|TRBD1|TRBJ1-2|TRBV20-1|15
CSARDLEGAVNGYTF
TGCAGTGCTAGAGATCTTGAGGGGGCAGTGAATGGCTACACCTTC
>-|TRBD2|TRBJ2-1|TRBV2|14
CASEGLAGSNEQFF
TGTGCCAGCGAAGGACTAGCGGGAAGCAATGAGCAGTTCTTC
>-|-|TRBJ1-2|TRBV5-1|15
CTSSLEPGTAYGYTF
TGCACCAGCAGCTTGGAACCCGGGACGGCCTATGGCTACACCTTC
>-|-|TRBJ1-5|TRBV2|14
CASSGEGGSRPQHF
TGTGCCAGCAGTGGGGAGGGGGGCTCTCGGCCCCAGCATTTT
>many|-|TRBJ1-4|TRBV6-5|15
CASSITGAHNEKLFF
TGTGCCAGCAGTATCACAGGCGCTCACAATGAAAAACTGTTTTTT
>many|TRBD2|TRBJ2-7|TRBV30|13
CAWESGSSYEQYF
TGTGCCTGGGAGAGCGGGAGTTCCTACGAGCAGTACTTC
>-|TRBD1|TRBJ1-5|TRBV10-3|20
CAISRGTDRTPGRRNQPQHF
TGTGCCATCAGTAGAGGGACAGACAGAACACCGGGGAGACGCAATCAGCCCCAGCATTTT
>-|TRBD1|TRBJ1-5|TRBV24-1|17
CATSSIGGQDPYQPQHF
TGTGCCACCAGTAGTATAGGTGGACAGGACCCCTATCAGCCCCAGCATTTT
>many|TRBD2|TRBJ2-2|TRBV2|17
CASSEKLAGGFGGELFF
TGTGCCAGCAGTGAGAAACTAGCGGGGGGGTTTGGCGGGGAGCTGTTTTTT
>-|TRBD1|TRBJ2-3|TRBV20-1|12
CSAGDRDNTQYF
TGCAGTGCTGGTGACAGGGACAATACGCAGTATTTT
>-|-|TRBJ2-1|TRBV4-1|17
CASSQEGVVGGPDEQFF
TGCGCCAGCAGCCAGGAAGGGGTAGTAGGAGGGCCCGATGAGCAGTTCTTC
>medium-sized|TRBD2|TRBJ2-3|TRBV24-1|17
CATSDLRRERGADTQYF
TGTGCCACCAGTGATTTGAGGCGGGAGCGGGGCGCAGATACGCAGTATTTT
>-|-|TRBJ2-1|TRBV6-6|15
CASSHRRTIYNEQFF
TGTGCCAGCAGTCACCGAAGGACGATTTACAATGAGCAGTTCTTC
>many|TRBD1|TRBJ1-4|TRBV27|15
CASSRTQGEREKLFF
TGTGCCAGCAGCCGGACACAGGGGGAGAGGGAAAAACTGTTTTTT
>once|TRBD2|TRBJ2-1|TRBV7-2|18
CASRPGTSGRASYNEQFF
TGTGCCAGCAGACCCGGGACTAGCGGGAGGGCCTCCTACAATGAGCAGTTCTTC
>-|-|TRBJ2-1|TRBV20-1|13
CSARAVAVDEQFF
TGCAGTGCTAGAGCGGTAGCGGTCGATGAGCAGTTCTTC
>many|-|TRBJ1-2|TRBV3-1|12
CASSQDTRRYTF
TGTGCCAGCAGCCAAGATACGAGGAGGTACACCTTC
>-|TRBD1|TRBJ2-4|TRBV4-3|14
CASSQDRGGNIQYF
TGCGCCAGCAGCCAGGACAGGGGAGGAAACATTCAGTACTTC
>-|-|TRBJ2-1|TRBV3-1|13
CASSQLVGNEQFF
TGTGCCAGCAGCCAGCTAGTTGGGAATGAGCAGTTCTTC
>-|-|TRBJ2-3|TRBV11-3|16
CASSLSGPGRNNEQYF
TGTGCCAGCAGCTTAAGTGGGCCCGGGAGAAACAATGAGCAGTATTTT
>many|-|TRBJ2-7|TRBV7-9|11
CASSSTYEQYF
TGTGCCAGCAGCTCCACCTACGAGCAGTACTTC
>few|TRBD2|TRBJ2-3|TRBV6-5|16
CASSLRSGGAQDTQYF
TGTGCCAGCAGCTTACGGAGCGGGGGGGCACAAGATACGCAGTATTTT
>many|-|TRBJ1-2|TRBV18|12
CASSPGGSGYTF
TGTGCCAGCTCACCAGGGGGGTCTGGCTACACCTTC
>many|-|TRBJ1-2|TRBV19|15
CASSSPRPYLRGYTF
TGTGCCAGTAGTAGCCCAAGACCCTACCTCCGGGGCTACACCTTC
>few|TRBD2|TRBJ2-4|TRBV7-3|14
CASSLGGTSNIQYF
TGTGCCAGCAGCTTAGGTGGGACTAGTAACATTCAGTACTTC
>-|TRBD1|TRBJ1-2|TRBV19|12
CATGQGENGYTF
TGTGCCACTGGACAGGGTGAAAATGGCTACACCTTC
>many|-|TRBJ2-3|TRBV11-3|14
CASSLSVSTDTQYF
TGTGCCAGCAGCTTATCGGTGTCCACAGATACGCAGTATTTT
>many|-|TRBJ1-2|TRBV6-5|14
CASSPTQEIYGYTF
TGTGCCAGCAGTCCTACGCAGGAAATCTATGGCTACACCTTC
>few|TRBD2|TRBJ2-1|TRBV4-3|17
CASSQDGGGGSYNEQFF
TGCGCCAGCAGCCAAGATGGCGGCGGGGGCTCCTACAATGAGCAGTTCTTC
>once|-|TRBJ2-1|TRBV6-8|11
CASLCRAKQFF
TGTGCCAGCTTATGCAGGGCCAAGCAGTTCTTC
>many|TRBD2|TRBJ2-2|TRBV7-3|16
CASSPTGLANTGELFF
TGTGCCAGCAGCCCAACGGGACTAGCGAACACCGGGGAGCTGTTTTTT
>-|-|TRBJ2-2|TRBV10-3|15
CAINPRQANTGELFF
TGTGCCATCAATCCTAGACAGGCGAACACCGGGGAGCTGTTTTTT
>many|TRBD1|TRBJ1-2|TRBV5-1|15
CASSLGRDRAGGYTF
TGCGCCAGCAGCTTGGGCCGGGACAGGGCGGGTGGCTACACCTTC
>many|TRBD1|TRBJ1-5|TRBV15|15
CATSSRGRGPEPQHF
TGTGCCACCAGCAGCCGAGGCAGGGGGCCTGAGCCCCAGCATTTT
>medium-sized|-|TRBJ2-5|TRBV10-3|14
CAISAGTPRETQYF
TGTGCCATCAGTGCCGGGACCCCCAGGGAGACCCAGTACTTC
>-|-|TRBJ1-6|TRBV3-1|14
CASSQAGDNSPLHF
TGTGCCAGCAGCCAAGCAGGGGATAATTCACCCCTTCACTTT
>many|-|TRBJ1-5|TRBV7-2|12
CASSFPLSPQHF
TGTGCCAGCAGCTTCCCCCTATCCCCCCAGCATTTT
>many|TRBD1|TRBJ2-7|TRBV29-1|13
CSVTTGKQVRQYF
TGCAGCGTAACGACAGGGAAGCAAGTGAGGCAGTACTTC
>-|-|TRBJ2-7|TRBV6-5|13
CASSYLGVYEQYF
TGTGCCAGCAGTTATCTCGGGGTCTACGAGCAGTACTTC
>-|-|TRBJ2-5|TRBV2|14
CASSEWSREETQYF
TGTGCCAGCAGTGAGTGGAGTAGAGAGGAGACCCAGTACTTC
>many|TRBD1|TRBJ1-2|TRBV19|14
CASIRTGLHYGYTF
TGTGCCAGTATCCGGACAGGGTTGCACTATGGCTACACCTTC
>-|-|TRBJ2-3|TRBV5-4|13
CASSWQGTDTQYF
TGTGCCAGCAGCTGGCAGGGAACAGATACGCAGTATTTT
>-|-|TRBJ2-7|TRBV5-1|14
CASSLEGNTGEQYF
TGCGCCAGCAGCTTGGAGGGAAACACCGGGGAGCAGTACTTC
>-|-|TRBJ2-5|TRBV5-8|15
CASSSPGTREGAQYF
TGTGCCAGCAGTTCCCCCGGGACCCGCGAGGGGGCCCAGTACTTC
>few|-|TRBJ1-3|TRBV30|14
CAWGPGKEGNTIYF
TGTGCCTGGGGGCCGGGGAAGGAGGGAAACACCATATATTTT
>many|-|TRBJ1-5|TRBV5-1|14
CASSLGVPTGPQHF
TGCGCCAGCAGCTTGGGGGTCCCCACTGGGCCCCAGCATTTT
>-|TRBD1|TRBJ1-4|TRBV6-5|14
CASSEIGQGEKLFF
TGTGCCAGCAGTGAAATTGGACAGGGGGAAAAACTGTTTTTT
>many|-|TRBJ2-2|TRBV2|13
CASSELVNGELFF
TGTGCCAGCAGTGAATTGGTGAACGGGGAGCTGTTTTTT
>many|TRBD1|TRBJ1-2|TRBV11-1|15
CASSLEGQGNYGYTF
TGTGCCAGCAGCTTAGAGGGACAGGGGAACTATGGCTACACCTTC
>few|TRBD1|TRBJ1-5|TRBV28|15
CASSGGQGANQPQHF
TGTGCCAGCAGTGGAGGACAGGGGGCTAATCAGCCCCAGCATTTT
>many|-|TRBJ1-3|TRBV13|17
CASSPLRQPGSGNTIYF
TGTGCCAGCAGCCCATTACGACAGCCTGGCTCTGGAAACACCATATATTTT
>-|-|TRBJ2-7|TRBV7-7|13
CASGLVLGYEQYF
TGTGCTAGCGGCCTAGTCTTAGGCTACGAGCAGTACTTC
>many|TRBD2|TRBJ2-1|TRBV20-1|14
CSAIGEGTYNEQFF
TGCAGTGCTATCGGGGAGGGGACCTACAATGAGCAGTTCTTC